Presented here are 8 T cell receptor beta chains from one specimen sequenced in a study of shared clonotypes between healthy human individuals. Assay: immunoSEQ multiplex PCR; the TCRdb copy retains only in-frame clones and omits some. In the table there are 110,000 or so clones, more than 65% of which are singletons. Specimen: memory CD8+ T cells sorted from blood. Subset reported: CD45RO+ cells pooled with CCR7-negative TemRA cells. The source is a woman in her 30s in good health.

This clone has just a few counts. The V call is TRBV10-3, the J call TRBJ1-2, with D possibly TRBD1 on 6 matching bases. CDR1 is ENHRY, CDR2 SYGVKD, per germline. Deletions cut 3 bases from V and 4 bases from J, with 12 bases between. The CDR3 consists of 14 residues. The CDR3 protein is CAISEATGSYGYTF. The CDR3 nucleotides are TGTGCCATCAGTGAAGCCACAGGGAGCTATGGCTACACCTTC.

This clone was counted between two and nine times. V is TRBV6-6 and J is TRBJ1-5; 8 bases are a match to TRBD1. V lost 2 bases to trimming and J lost 5 bases; unmatched junction nucleotides: 5. CDR1 and CDR2 from the germline V gene are MNHNY and SVGAGI (reference sequence). CDR3 size: 15 residues. DNA for the CDR3: TGTGCCAGCAGTTACGCAGGGGGCCATGATCAGCCCCAGCATTTT. As protein: CASSYAGGHDQPQHF.

The chain carries TRBV11-2 and TRBJ2-1; TRBD2 agrees at 7 bases. CDR1 is SGHAT, CDR2 FQNNGV, per germline. V lost 3 bases and J lost 2; bases outside the gene matches: 1. The CDR3 is 14 amino acids. For the CDR3, the DNA is TGTGCCAGCAGCTTGCTAGCGGCCTACAATGAGCAGTTCTTC. It specifies CASSLLAAYNEQFF.

This clone occurred a few times. The V call is TRBV11-2, the J call TRBJ1-4; D is unresolved. CDR1 SGHAT and CDR2 FQNNGV come from the germline V gene. Trimming stripped 3 bases from V and 7 bases from J, with 15 bases between. The CDR3 sequence is 15 residues long. CDR3 region: CASSFTPSVIEKLFF. For the CDR3, the DNA is TGTGCCAGCAGCTTCACCCCCAGCGTAATTGAAAAACTGTTTTTT.

The rearrangement joins TRBV6-1 to TRBJ2-7; no clear D gene. Germline assignment: CDR1 MNHNS and CDR2 SASEGT. Trimming cost V 2 bases and J 3 bases, with 14 bases left between them. The CDR3 is made up of 15 amino acids. CDR3 sequence reads: CASSELDPTYYEQYF. The CDR3, as DNA: TGTGCCAGCAGTGAATTGGACCCCACCTACTACGAGCAGTACTTC.

This clone showed up many times. The chain joins TRBV28 to TRBJ2-2; 7 nucleotides align to TRBD1. The germline gives CDR1 MDHEN, CDR2 SYDVKM. V shed 5 bases, J shed 6 bases, and the junction held 9 bases outside the gene matches. The CDR3 totals 15 residues. The CDR3, as DNA: TGTGCCAGCAGTACAGGGGATCATACAGCCGGGGAGCTGTTTTTT. Translated, it gives CASSTGDHTAGELFF.

This clone appeared many times. The rearrangement links TRBV6-4 to TRBJ2-6; no definite D call. From germline, CDR1 is MRHNA and CDR2 SNTAGT. The CDR3 loop spans 15 amino acids. V was trimmed by 2 bases and J by 0 bases, leaving 5 bases between them. CDR3 amino acids: CASSDRDSGANVLTF. The CDR3 nucleotides are TGTGCCAGCAGTGACAGGGACTCTGGGGCCAACGTCCTGACTTTC.

V gene TRBV30 combines with J gene TRBJ1-2; D unclear. Per germline, CDR1 GTSNPN and CDR2 SVGIG (reference sequence). Trimming removed 5 bases from V and 7 bases from J, with 17 bases in between. The CDR3 consists of 13 residues. In nucleotides, the CDR3 is TGTGCCTGGGGGTTTGGGGAGGCGTTTGGCTACACCTTC. The encoded protein is CAWGFGEAFGYTF.